The following is a TCR beta chain sequence with its context. This sample was taken from a study of blood T cell repertoires in COVID-19. About the research overall: The samples span acute and convalescent COVID-19 from the United States, Italy and Spain. The analysed material was cDNA or gDNA that came from T cells, B-cell-depleted T cells, or PBMCs.

Germline V gives CDR1 SGHKS, CDR2 YYEKEE (reference sequence). This CDR3 is built from 15 residues. Deletions cut 4 bases from V and 7 bases from J, with 15 bases between. Produced via immunoSEQ multiplex PCR; TCRdb's table is partial and in-frame only. In the table there are some 130,000 clones, approximately 88% of which are singletons. The sample was peripheral blood. This clonotype was obtained from a middle-aged man with acute or convalescent COVID-19. The V gene is TRBV5-5, the J gene TRBJ1-6; the D is unclear. This CDR3 reads CASSPRVDGNSPLHF. CDR3 DNA sequence: TGTGCCAGCAGCCCTCGGGTCGACGGGAATTCACCCCTCCACTTT.